Shown below are 14 T cell receptor beta chains from a single sample sequenced in a study of graft-versus-host responses after intestinal transplantation. Which antigens these TCRs recognize remains unknown. Some clones are missing from TCRdb's copy, which holds only in-frame ones; the method was immunoSEQ multiplex PCR. This table has under 100,000 clones, about 90% appearing once. The source was unstimulated CD8+ T cells sorted from spleen or lymph node cells, collected before transplant. The source of these receptors is a human donor who was the organ donor for an intestinal transplant.

The CDR3 nucleotides read TGTGCCAGCTTCCCGAGCGGCTCTGGGGCCAACGTCCTGACTTTC. Its protein product is CASFPSGSGANVLTF. V gene TRBV28 combines with J gene TRBJ2-6; maybe TRBD2 (5 bases). CDR1 and CDR2 (germline): MDHEN, SYDVKM. The ends were cut back, 8 bases at V and 0 bases at J, with 11 bases in the middle. This CDR3 is built from 15 residues.

V gene TRBV5-5 combines with J gene TRBJ2-1; D call uncertain. Per germline, CDR1 SGHKS and CDR2 YYEKEE (reference sequence). The CDR3 has 14 amino acids. V lost 0 bases and J lost 2, with 6 bases in between. Written as DNA, the CDR3 is TGTGCCAGCAGCTTGGTTTCTACCTACAATGAGCAGTTCTTC. Translated: CASSLVSTYNEQFF.

The rearrangement links TRBV9 to TRBJ2-1; TRBD1 agrees at 9 bases. J was trimmed by 8 bases and V by 2 bases; bases with no gene match: 11. Germline lookup yields CDR1 SGDLS and CDR2 YYNGEE. The length of the CDR3 is 16 residues. CDR3 nucleotides: TGTGCCAGCAGCGTGAGCGGACAGGGGTTTTGGGATGAGCAGTTCTTC. This sequence encodes CASSVSGQGFWDEQFF.

The genes are TRBV28 and TRBJ1-6; 8 bases map to TRBD1. Germline loops: CDR1 MDHEN, CDR2 SYDVKM. The CDR3 extends over 14 amino acids. V was clipped by 3 bases and J by 8 bases; unmatched bases: 3. The CDR3 loop reads CASSFTGGYSPLHF. DNA of the CDR3: TGTGCCAGCAGTTTCACAGGGGGTTATTCACCCCTCCACTTT.

The chain is built from TRBV7-6 and TRBJ2-3, with D possibly being TRBD1 (5 bases). Trimming took 4 bases from V and 9 from J, leaving 23 bases between them. Germline CDR1 and CDR2: SGHVS and FNYEAQ. The length of the CDR3 is 16 residues. The CDR3 region is CASSSGAGPAFRTQYF. As DNA, the CDR3 is TGTGCCAGCAGCTCTGGGGCAGGGCCTGCATTCCGAACGCAGTATTTT.

The chain has TRBV7-9 and TRBJ1-2; TRBD1 matches at 7 bases. V trimming: 0 bases; J trimming: 8 bases; junction bases outside the gene matches: 6. This CDR3 spans 14 amino acids. Germline CDR1 SEHNR, CDR2 FQNEAQ (reference sequence). The CDR3 region is CASSLAGTGVGYTF. CDR3 in DNA: TGTGCCAGCAGCTTAGCGGGAACAGGGGTCGGCTACACCTTC.

The chain is built from TRBV28 and TRBJ2-5; 8 positions agree with TRBD1. The DNA end is a closer match to TRBJ2-7, so the J assignment may be wrong. Germline values: CDR1 MDHEN, CDR2 SYDVKM. The CDR3 has 13 amino acids. The chain's CDR3 is CASSSGQVYEQYF. DNA for the CDR3: TGTGCCAGCAGTTCGGGACAGGTCTACGAGCAGTACTTC.

Only a few counts were recorded for this clone. The chain combines TRBV10-3 with TRBJ1-5; D is undetermined. Per germline, CDR1 ENHRY and CDR2 SYGVKD. V was pared by 0 bases and J by 5 bases, with 8 bases between. This CDR3 spans 14 amino acids. The CDR3 protein is CAISESWRDQPQHF. The CDR3 nucleotides are TGTGCCATCAGTGAGTCGTGGAGAGATCAGCCCCAGCATTTT.

The genes are TRBV7-2 and TRBJ2-7, with D perhaps TRBD2 (5 bases). Per germline, CDR1 SGHTA and CDR2 FQGNSA. Between the trimmed V and J ends, which lost 7 bases and 5 bases, there was a span of 24 bases. The CDR3 length is 16 residues. The chain's CDR3 is CASTSLWTRLWDEQYF. As DNA, the CDR3 is TGTGCCAGCACCTCCCTTTGGACTCGCTTGTGGGACGAGCAGTACTTC.

This clone was found once. The chain uses TRBV6-1 and TRBJ2-7, with D tentatively TRBD2 (5 bases). CDR1 MNHNS and CDR2 SASEGT come from the germline V gene. V lost 1 base and J lost 0, with 10 bases in between. This CDR3 is built from 15 residues. As DNA, the CDR3 is TGTGCCAGCAGTGAAGAGATAGGGAGCTCCTACGAGCAGTACTTC. Its protein is CASSEEIGSSYEQYF.

This clone appeared once. The rearrangement uses TRBV27 and TRBJ2-3, with a possible D match to TRBD2 (6 bases). From germline, CDR1 is MNHEY and CDR2 SMNVEV (reference sequence). The CDR3 sequence is 14 residues long. Trimming cost V 8 bases and J 0 bases, with 12 bases left between them. The CDR3: CASSRGPSTDTQYF. The DNA of the CDR3 is TGTGCCAGCTCGCGGGGACCTAGCACAGATACGCAGTATTTT.

This chain joins TRBV2 and TRBJ1-2; D is perhaps TRBD1 (6 bases). Germline-derived CDR1 and CDR2 are SNHLY and FYNNEI. The CDR3 length is 15 residues. Trimming removed 4 bases at V and 6 bases at J, with 18 bases between. The CDR3 spells CASSGMGQEFDGYTF. CDR3 coding DNA: TGTGCCAGCAGTGGAATGGGACAAGAATTTGATGGCTACACCTTC.

This chain uses TRBV10-1 with TRBJ1-4; D ambiguous. V shed 8 bases and J shed 0 bases, with 25 bases lying between them. CDR3 length: 19 amino acids. CDR1 is WNHNN and CDR2 is SYGVQD in the germline V gene (reference sequence). The CDR3, as DNA: TGCGCCAGCGCGCCCTCACAGCTAGATCGGCGGGCAACTAATGAAAAACTGTTTTTT. Its protein product is CASAPSQLDRRATNEKLFF.

This clone showed up just once. The V call is TRBV19, the J call TRBJ2-7; D is perhaps TRBD2 (5 bases). The V end lost 9 bases, the J end lost 5 bases, and 17 bases lay between the germline ends. The germline V gene encodes CDR1 LNHDA and CDR2 SQIVND (reference sequence). The CDR3 length is 13 residues. The DNA for the CDR3 is TGTGCCAGCGCCTTAGGCGGGCTCGACGAGCAGTACTTC. Translated, it gives CASALGGLDEQYF.